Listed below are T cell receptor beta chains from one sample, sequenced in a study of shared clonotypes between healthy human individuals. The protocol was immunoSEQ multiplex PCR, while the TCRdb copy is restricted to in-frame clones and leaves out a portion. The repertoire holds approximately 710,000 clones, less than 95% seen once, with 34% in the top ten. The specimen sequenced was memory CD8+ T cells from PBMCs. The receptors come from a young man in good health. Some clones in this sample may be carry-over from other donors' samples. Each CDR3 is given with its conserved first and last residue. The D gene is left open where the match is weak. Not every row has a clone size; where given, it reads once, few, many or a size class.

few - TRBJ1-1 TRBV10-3 TGTGCCATCAGTGAGGCCGTCACTGAAGCTTTCTTT CAISEAVTEAFF
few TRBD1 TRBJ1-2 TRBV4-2 TGTGCCAGCAGCCCTCAGGGACAGGAGCCCGATGGCTACACCTTC CASSPQGQEPDGYTF
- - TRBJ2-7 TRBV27 TGTGCCAGCAGTTTATCCTTCTACGAGCAGTACTTC CASSLSFYEQYF
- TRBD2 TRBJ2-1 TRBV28 TGTGCCAGCAGTTTATCGGTAGCGGGAGGTGACAATGAGCAGTTCTTC CASSLSVAGGDNEQFF
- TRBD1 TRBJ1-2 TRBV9 TGTGCCAGCAGCAATCCGGGACAGGGATACTATGGCTACACCTTC CASSNPGQGYYGYTF
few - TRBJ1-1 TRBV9 TGTGCCAGCAGCGAGGGCCCGAACACTGAAGCTTTCTTT CASSEGPNTEAFF
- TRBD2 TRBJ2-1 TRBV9 TGTGCCAGCAGCGGTTGGACTAGCGGGAGGGAAGAGCAGTTCTTC CASSGWTSGREEQFF
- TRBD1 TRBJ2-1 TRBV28 TGTGCCAGCAGTCCACCGGGACAGGGGATCTCCAATGAGCAGTTCTTC CASSPPGQGISNEQFF
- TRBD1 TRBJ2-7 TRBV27 TGTGCCAGCAGTCCGTCCCGGGACAGGGGGCTAGCCTCCTACGAGCAGTACTTC CASSPSRDRGLASYEQYF
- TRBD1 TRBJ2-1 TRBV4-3 TGCGCCAGCACCCAGGACAGGGGGGCGAACAATGAGCAGTTCTTC CASTQDRGANNEQFF
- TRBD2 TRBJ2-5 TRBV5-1 TGCGCCAGCAGCTATACCCCTGCCGGGGGGTCACAAGAGACCCAGTACTTC CASSYTPAGGSQETQYF